The text below deals with one T cell receptor (beta chain). Its specificity is unknown. Sequencing of TCR beta was performed on blood CD8+ and CD4+ T cells. This CDR3 has 13 amino acids. V was trimmed by 5 bases and J by 1 base, leaving 11 bases between them. Germline V gene sequence: CDR1 SQVTM, CDR2 ANQGSEA. This sample was taken from a study of CD8 T cells in Susac syndrome. General study results and limits: Susac-specific public clones were found in total CD8+ and CD8+ TEMRA repertoires, numbering approximately 15 and five, respectively.

Random hexamers were used to reverse transcribe the RNA input (about 0.45 to 1 ug). It was immunoSEQ multiplex PCR that amplified TCR beta CDR3 across 54 Vbeta and 13 Jbeta. TCRdb analysed the immunoSEQ multiplex PCR reads with MiXCR anew, one entry per CDR3 protein. The sample contains approximately 100,000 distinct CDR3 sequences, roughly 95% of which appear only once. This rearrangement joins TRBV29-1 to TRBJ2-5; unclear D gene. Sequencing input: CD8+ T cells from PBMCs. The TCR was taken from a human donor with Susac syndrome. The CDR3 sequence is CSVSGGSQETQYF. Written as DNA, the CDR3 is TGCAGCGTTTCCGGTGGGTCCCAAGAGACCCAGTACTTC.